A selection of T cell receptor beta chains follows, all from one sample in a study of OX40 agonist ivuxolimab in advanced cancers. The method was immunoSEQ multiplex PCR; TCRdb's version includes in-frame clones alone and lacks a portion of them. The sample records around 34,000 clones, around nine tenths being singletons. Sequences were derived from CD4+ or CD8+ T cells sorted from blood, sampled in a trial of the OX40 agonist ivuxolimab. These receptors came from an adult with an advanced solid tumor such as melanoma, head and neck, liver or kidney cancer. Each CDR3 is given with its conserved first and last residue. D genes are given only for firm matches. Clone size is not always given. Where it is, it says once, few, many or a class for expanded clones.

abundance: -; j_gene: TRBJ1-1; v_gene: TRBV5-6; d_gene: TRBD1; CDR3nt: TGTGCCAGCAGCTCCGCCACAGGGGATCCTGAAGCTTTCTTT; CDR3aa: CASSSATGDPEAFF
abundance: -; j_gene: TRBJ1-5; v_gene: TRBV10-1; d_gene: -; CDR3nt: TGCGCCAGCAGGGGCCAGGGCAATCAGCCCCAGCATTTT; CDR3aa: CASRGQGNQPQHF
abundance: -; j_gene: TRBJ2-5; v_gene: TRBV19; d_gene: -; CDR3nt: TGTGCCAGTAGTCCCCGGGCCTACCAAGAGACCCAGTACTTC; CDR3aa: CASSPRAYQETQYF
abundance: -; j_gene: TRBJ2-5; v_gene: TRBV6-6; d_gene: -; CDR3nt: TGTGCCAGCAGGGAGCTAGCGATGGGAGAGACCCAGTACTTC; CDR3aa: CASRELAMGETQYF
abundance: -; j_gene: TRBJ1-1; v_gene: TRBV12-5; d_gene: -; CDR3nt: TGTGCTAGTGGTTTGGTTGGGGGCGCGGACACTGAAGCTTTCTTT; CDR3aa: CASGLVGGADTEAFF
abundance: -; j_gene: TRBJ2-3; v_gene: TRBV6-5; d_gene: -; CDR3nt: TGTGCCAGCACACCCCAGGGACTGAACACAGATACGCAGTATTTT; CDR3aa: CASTPQGLNTDTQYF
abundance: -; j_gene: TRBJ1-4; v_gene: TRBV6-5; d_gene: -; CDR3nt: TGTGCCAGCAGCCCTTTGGTGGGCTCCGGTGAAAAACTGTTTTTT; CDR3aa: CASSPLVGSGEKLFF
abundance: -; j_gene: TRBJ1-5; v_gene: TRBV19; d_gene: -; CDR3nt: TGTGCCAGTAGTATAGGCCCTGCCGTCAATCAGCCCCAGCATTTT; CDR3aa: CASSIGPAVNQPQHF
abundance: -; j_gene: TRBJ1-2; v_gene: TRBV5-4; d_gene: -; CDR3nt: TGTGCCAGCAGCGATCCCGAAAGGAGGGTCGGAGGCTACACCTTC; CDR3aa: CASSDPERRVGGYTF
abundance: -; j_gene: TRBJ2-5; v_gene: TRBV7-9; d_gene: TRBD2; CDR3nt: TGTGCCAGCAGCAGTCTAGCGGGACTCCAAGAGACCCAGTACTTC; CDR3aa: CASSSLAGLQETQYF
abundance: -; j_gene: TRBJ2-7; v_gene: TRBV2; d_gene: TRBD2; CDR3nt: TGTGCCAGCTCCATCAGAGGGACTAGCGGGAGCTCCTACGAGCAGTACTTC; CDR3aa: CASSIRGTSGSSYEQYF
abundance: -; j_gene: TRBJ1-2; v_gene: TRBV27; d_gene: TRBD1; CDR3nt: TGTGCCAGCAGTGCACGACAGGGTGGCTACACCTTC; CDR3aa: CASSARQGGYTF
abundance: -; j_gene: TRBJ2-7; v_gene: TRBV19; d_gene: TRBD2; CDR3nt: TGTGCCAGTAGTCCCCAGCGGGACCTACCCTACGAGCAGTACTTC; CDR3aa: CASSPQRDLPYEQYF
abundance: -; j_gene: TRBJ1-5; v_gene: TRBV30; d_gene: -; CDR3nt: TGTGCCTGGAGTGTAACCCGGAGTCAGCCCCAGCATTTT; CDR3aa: CAWSVTRSQPQHF
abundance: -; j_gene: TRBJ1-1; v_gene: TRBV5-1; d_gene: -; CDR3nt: TGCGCCAGCAGCTTTAGGGAACCTAACACTGAAGCTTTCTTT; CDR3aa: CASSFREPNTEAFF
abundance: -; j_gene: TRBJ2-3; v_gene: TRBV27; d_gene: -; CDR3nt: TGTGCCAGCACTGGCACAGATACGCAGTATTTT; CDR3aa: CASTGTDTQYF
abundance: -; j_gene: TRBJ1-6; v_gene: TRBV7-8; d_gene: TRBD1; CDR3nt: TGTGCCAGCAGCTTAGACAGGGGTTATTCACCCCTCCACTTT; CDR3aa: CASSLDRGYSPLHF
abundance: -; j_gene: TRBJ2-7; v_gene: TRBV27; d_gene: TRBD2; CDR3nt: TGTACCAGCAGTCCCTTAGCGGGGGCCTCTCAGGAGCAGTACTTC; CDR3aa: CTSSPLAGASQEQYF
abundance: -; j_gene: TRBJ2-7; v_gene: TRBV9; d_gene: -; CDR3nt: TGTGCCAGCAGCGTAGTCCCAGGGAACGAGCAGTACTTC; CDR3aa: CASSVVPGNEQYF
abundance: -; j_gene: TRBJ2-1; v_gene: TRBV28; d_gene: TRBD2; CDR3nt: TGTGCCAGCAGGGATAACCCTAGCGGGGCTCTCTACAATGAGCAGTTCTTC; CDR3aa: CASRDNPSGALYNEQFF
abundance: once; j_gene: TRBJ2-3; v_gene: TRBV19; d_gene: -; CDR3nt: TGTGCCAGTAGTGCCGAAGGGGGCGGGGATCGCACAGATACGCAGTATTTT; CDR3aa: CASSAEGGGDRTDTQYF
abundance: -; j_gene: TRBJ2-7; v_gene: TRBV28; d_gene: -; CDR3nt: TGTGCCAGCAGTTCCATAGATTACTACGAGCAGTACTTC; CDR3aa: CASSSIDYYEQYF